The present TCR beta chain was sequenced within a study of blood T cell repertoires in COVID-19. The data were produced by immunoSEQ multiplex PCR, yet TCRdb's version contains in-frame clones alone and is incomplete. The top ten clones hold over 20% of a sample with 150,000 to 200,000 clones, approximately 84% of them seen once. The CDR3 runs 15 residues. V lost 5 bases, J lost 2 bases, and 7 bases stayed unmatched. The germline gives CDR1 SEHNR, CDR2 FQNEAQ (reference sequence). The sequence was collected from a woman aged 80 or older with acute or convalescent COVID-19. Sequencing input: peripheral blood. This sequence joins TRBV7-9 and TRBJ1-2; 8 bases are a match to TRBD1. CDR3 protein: CASSAAPGGNYGYTF. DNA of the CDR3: TGTGCCAGCAGCGCGGCCCCAGGGGGCAACTATGGCTACACCTTC.